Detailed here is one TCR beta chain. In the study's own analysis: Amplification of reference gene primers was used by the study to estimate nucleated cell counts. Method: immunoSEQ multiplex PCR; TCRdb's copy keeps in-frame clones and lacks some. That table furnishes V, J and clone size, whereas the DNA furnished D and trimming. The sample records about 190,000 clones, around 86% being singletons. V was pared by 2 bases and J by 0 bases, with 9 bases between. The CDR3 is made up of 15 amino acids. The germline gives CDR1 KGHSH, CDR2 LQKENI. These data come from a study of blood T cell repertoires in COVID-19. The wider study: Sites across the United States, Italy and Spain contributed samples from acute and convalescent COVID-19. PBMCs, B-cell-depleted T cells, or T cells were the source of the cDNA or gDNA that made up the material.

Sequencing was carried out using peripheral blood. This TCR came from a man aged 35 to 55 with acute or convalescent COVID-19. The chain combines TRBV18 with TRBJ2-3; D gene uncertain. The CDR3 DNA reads TGTGCCAGCTCACCAAATTCCATGAGCACAGATACGCAGTATTTT. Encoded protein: CASSPNSMSTDTQYF.